The 14 T cell receptor beta chains in this list originate from one sample, sequenced in a study of blood T cell repertoires in COVID-19. The protocol was immunoSEQ multiplex PCR, while the TCRdb copy is restricted to in-frame clones and leaves out a portion. Altogether 130,000 to 150,000 clones are present, about nine tenths being singletons, with the ten largest covering roughly 12%. Material: PBMCs or T cells enriched from blood (not recorded which). The receptors stem from a man in his 60s who had recovered from COVID-19.

This chain uses TRBV18 with TRBJ2-7; 8 bases match TRBD2. CDR3 size: 16 residues. Trimming took 2 bases from V and 4 from J; bases not matched to a gene: 10. Germline-derived CDR1 and CDR2 are KGHSH and LQKENI. DNA of the CDR3: TGTGCCAGCTCACCATGGGGGACGAGCGGGGGTTACGAGCAGTACTTC. Amino acid sequence: CASSPWGTSGGYEQYF.

The chain couples TRBV6-4 to TRBJ1-6; D is ambiguous. Germline V CDR1 and CDR2: MRHNA, SNTAGT. The CDR3 runs 13 residues. V was clipped by 3 bases and J by 10 bases, with 10 bases between them. The CDR3 loop reads CASSEGSRSPLHF. The CDR3 DNA is TGTGCCAGCAGTGAGGGCAGCAGATCACCCCTCCACTTT.

V is TRBV27 and J is TRBJ2-1; the match to TRBD1 covers 7 bases. Germline loops: CDR1 MNHEY, CDR2 SMNVEV (reference sequence). CDR3 size: 15 residues. V lost 7 bases, J lost 6 bases, and 12 bases stayed unmatched. The CDR3 DNA sequence: TGTGCCAGCACCAAACAGGGGATCTATGGCAATGAGCAGTTCTTC. This sequence encodes CASTKQGIYGNEQFF.

The V call is TRBV6-2 or TRBV6-3, the J call TRBJ1-2; possible D gene TRBD1, 6 bases. V was trimmed by 6 bases and J by 8 bases, leaving 19 bases between them. CDR1 and CDR2 (germline): MNHEY, SVGEGT. This CDR3 comprises 14 residues. In nucleotides, the CDR3 is TGTGCCAGCAGCCGAACTACAGGGATTGGGGGCTACACCTTC. Translated: CASSRTTGIGGYTF.

The genes are TRBV11-1 and TRBJ2-7; 7 bases fit TRBD1. This CDR3 region has 14 residues. The junction had 3 bases not matched to a gene; V was cut back by 1 base and J by 3 bases. CDR1 is SGHAT and CDR2 is FQDESV in the germline V gene (reference sequence). The CDR3 DNA reads as TGTGCCAGCAGCTTAGAACAGGGGCGCTACGAGCAGTACTTC. Its translation is CASSLEQGRYEQYF.

The chain joins TRBV11-2 to TRBJ2-5, with 14 bases fitting TRBD2. CDR1 is SGHAT, CDR2 FQNNGV, per germline. V lost 5 bases and J lost 4; bases outside the gene matches: 9. The CDR3 totals 17 residues. CDR3 residues: CASSIGLAGGLGETQYF. For the CDR3, the DNA is TGTGCCAGCAGCATAGGACTAGCGGGAGGCCTGGGAGAGACCCAGTACTTC. The variable domain in full, with the rest retrieved from reference TRBV11-2 and TRBJ2-5, is EAGVAQSPRYKIIEKRQSVAFWCNPISGHATLYWYQQILGQGPKLLIQFQNNGVVDDSQLPKDRFSAERLKGVDSTLKIQPAKLEDSAVYLCASSIGLAGGLGETQYFGPGTRLLVL.

This clone was counted a few times. The rearrangement links TRBV12-5 to TRBJ2-1; possibly TRBD1 for D (6 bases). Germline loops: CDR1 LGHNT, CDR2 FRNRAP. The CDR3 is 11 amino acids. V lost 6 bases, J lost 15 bases, and 15 bases lay in between. DNA for the CDR3: TGTGCTAGTGGCAAGGACAGTCCCCTGTTCTTC. The encoded protein is CASGKDSPLFF.

The J gene is TRBJ2-1, the V gene TRBV6-5; 9 bases line up with TRBD2. J lost 6 bases, V lost 0 bases, and 6 bases had no gene match. The CDR3 is made up of 16 amino acids. Germline CDR1 is MNHEY and CDR2 is SVGAGI. The CDR3 is CASSYSLLAGSNEQFF. The CDR3 DNA reads as TGTGCCAGCAGTTACTCGCTGCTAGCGGGGAGCAATGAGCAGTTCTTC.

The chain employs TRBV3-1 (or the pseudogene TRBV3-2) and TRBJ1-5, with TRBD1 as a possible D gene (5 bases). Trimming took 8 bases from V and 2 from J, leaving 7 bases between them. The CDR3 is 12 residues long. Germline loops: CDR1 LGHDT, CDR2 YNNKEL (reference sequence). CDR3 amino acids: CASGGGNQPQHF. CDR3 bases: TGTGCCAGCGGAGGGGGCAATCAGCCCCAGCATTTT.

This chain connects TRBV5-1 to TRBJ1-6, with D possibly being TRBD1 (6 bases). From germline, CDR1 is SGHRS and CDR2 YFSETQ. The CDR3 loop spans 15 amino acids. Trimming removed 0 bases at V and 3 bases at J, with 7 bases between. CDR3 in amino acids: CASSLAGDYNSPLHF. CDR3 in DNA: TGCGCCAGCAGCTTGGCAGGGGACTATAATTCACCCCTCCACTTT.

The chain is built from TRBV10-1 and TRBJ2-1; 10 bases are shared with TRBD2. This CDR3 region has 16 residues. CDR1 is WNHNN, CDR2 SYGVQD, per germline (reference sequence). The junction had 7 bases not matched to a gene; V was cut back by 4 bases and J by 4 bases. The DNA of the CDR3 is TGCGCCAGCAGTGCTCCGGAGCGGGGGGGATACAATGAGCAGTTCTTC. This codes for CASSAPERGGYNEQFF.

The chain combines TRBV18 with TRBJ1-1; perhaps TRBD1 as D (5 bases). V gave up 8 bases and J gave up 0 bases, with 16 bases separating them. The germline V gene encodes CDR1 KGHSH and CDR2 LQKENI. This CDR3 comprises 15 residues. Here the CDR3 DNA reads TGTGCCAGCGCCCAACAGGCGAACTTGAACACTGAAGCTTTCTTT. As protein: CASAQQANLNTEAFF.

A single count supports this clone. The V gene is TRBV29-1, the J gene TRBJ2-2; 7 bases align to TRBD2. Germline CDR1 reads SQVTM; CDR2 reads ANQGSEA. V lost 7 bases and J lost 4; bases outside the gene matches: 6. The CDR3 covers 13 residues. The CDR3 loop is CSAASGLTGELFF. The CDR3 DNA is TGCAGCGCAGCTAGCGGCCTCACCGGGGAGCTGTTTTTT.

This clone has only one observation. This chain uses TRBV28 with TRBJ2-1, with TRBD2 identical over 8 bases. The length of the CDR3 is 16 residues. Germline V gene data show CDR1 as MDHEN and CDR2 as SYDVKM. The trim removed 7 bases at V and 9 bases at J, leaving 17 bases unmatched. CDR3 in amino acids: CASTILGLAGGGEQFF. CDR3 DNA: TGTGCCAGCACAATTTTGGGGCTAGCGGGTGGTGGTGAGCAGTTCTTC.